This note documents a single T cell receptor (beta chain) sequence. The antigen remains undetermined. These data come from a study of T-cell memory formation after mild COVID-19. Study details: Most TCR clusters belonged to a single donor.

Findings and caveats of the study: Confirmation of SARS-CoV-2 specificity was lacking for second-wave clones peaking day 37. CD8+ contracting clones occupied EMRA, while CD4+ ones occupied mainly CM and EM.

Trimming removed 0 bases from V and 3 bases from J, with 6 bases in between. This CDR3 region has 13 residues. The germline gives CDR1 SGHRS, CDR2 YFSETQ. Libraries for TCRalpha and TCRbeta carried sample barcodes and unique molecular identifiers via 5'RACE. One entry per CDR3 protein, called by TCRdb with MiXCR from the 5' RACE reads. The sample has 250,000 to 400,000 distinct CDR3 sequences, around 15% seen once; the top ten hold around a fifth. The chain joins TRBV5-1 to TRBJ2-5; D is unclear. The source of this sequence is a young man who had mild COVID-19 (a few samples of this study predate the infection). Cell type and time point are not known. Sequences were obtained from PBMCs or a T cell subset sorted from them (not recorded which). The DNA for the CDR3 is TGCGCCAGCAGCTTGGCCTGGGAAGAGACCCAGTACTTC. The encoded protein is CASSLAWEETQYF.